This entry lists 26 T cell receptor beta chains sequenced from one sample in a study of control samples from healthy donors and cancer patients. Data came from immunoSEQ multiplex PCR; TCRdb stores just in-frame clones and leaves some out. The data contain about 160,000 clones, around 90% of them singletons. The material sequenced was blood. These receptors came from a young man in good health.

V gene TRBV11-1 combines with J gene TRBJ1-1; D is possibly TRBD1 (6 bases). V lost 4 bases and J lost 11, with 20 bases in between. Per the germline V gene, CDR1 is SGHAT and CDR2 is FQDESV (reference sequence). This CDR3 spans 14 amino acids. The DNA of the CDR3 is TGTGCCAGCAGCTCTACCGGGACACCCCCAGTCGCTTTCTTT. Amino acids: CASSSTGTPPVAFF.

The chain links TRBV6-4 to TRBJ1-2; D unclear. Germline V gene lookup returns CDR1 MRHNA and CDR2 SNTAGT. The CDR3 length is 14 residues. V lost 4 bases to trimming and J lost 9 bases, with 18 bases between them. CDR3: CASSALPESGSYTF. The CDR3 nucleotides read TGTGCCAGCAGTGCCTTGCCGGAGTCCGGTAGCTACACCTTC.

The chain joins TRBV29-1 to TRBJ2-1, with D perhaps being TRBD1 or TRBD2 (5 bases each). The CDR3 extends over 12 amino acids. The V gene lost 8 bases and the J gene lost 4 bases, with 12 bases spanning the gap. Germline CDR1 reads SQVTM; CDR2 reads ANQGSEA. CDR3 DNA sequence: TGCAGCATGGGGGACGAGTACAATGAGCAGTTCTTC. Its translation: CSMGDEYNEQFF.

This clone appeared a few times. The rearrangement links TRBV28 to TRBJ1-1; D may be TRBD1 (6 bases). V was shortened by 3 bases and J by 5 bases, with 13 bases between the two germline ends. CDR1 and CDR2 (germline): MDHEN, SYDVKM. This CDR3 has 14 amino acids. The CDR3 sequence is CASSFRGPRTEAFF. The CDR3 DNA follows: TGTGCCAGCAGTTTCCGGGGGCCGAGGACTGAAGCTTTCTTT.

The genes are TRBV3-1 (or the pseudogene TRBV3-2) and TRBJ2-1, with D perhaps being TRBD1 or TRBD2 (6 bases each). Germline CDR1 reads LGHDT; CDR2 reads YNNKEL (reference sequence). The CDR3 runs 17 residues. The V and J ends lost 0 bases and 5 bases respectively, with 17 bases between them. The CDR3 spells CASSQDRKRAGDNEQFF. CDR3 nucleotides: TGTGCCAGCAGCCAAGATCGGAAGCGGGCAGGGGACAATGAGCAGTTCTTC.

This clone was counted only a few times. The rearrangement joins TRBV5-1 to TRBJ2-5; possible D gene TRBD2, 6 bases. In germline, CDR1 is SGHRS, CDR2 YFSETQ. Trimming left V 7 bases short and J 7 bases short, with 29 bases between. The CDR3 sequence is 17 residues long. CDR3 region: CASPLPRAGRLGATQYF. The DNA of the CDR3 is TGCGCCAGCCCTTTGCCACGTGCGGGGCGCTTGGGCGCGACCCAGTACTTC.

The chain joins TRBV7-6 to TRBJ1-5, with TRBD1 identical over 9 bases. V trimming: 1 base; J trimming: 7 bases; junction bases outside the gene matches: 11. CDR1 and CDR2 from the germline V gene are SGHVS and FNYEAQ. The CDR3 runs 17 residues. The CDR3 nucleotides read TGTGCCAGCAGCTTAGTGCCCCTGGGACAGGGAGGGCAGCCCCAGCATTTT. It specifies CASSLVPLGQGGQPQHF.

The chain has TRBV28 and TRBJ1-5; D is ambiguous. V was clipped by 10 bases and J by 2 bases, with 12 bases between them. The germline V gene encodes CDR1 MDHEN and CDR2 SYDVKM. This CDR3 contains 13 residues. CDR3 sequence (DNA): TGTGCCATAAAACAGTCTCGCAATCAGCCCCAGCATTTT. The encoded protein is CAIKQSRNQPQHF.

This rearrangement joins TRBV19 to TRBJ2-3, with D possibly TRBD2 on 6 matching bases. Germline CDR1 is LNHDA and CDR2 is SQIVND (reference sequence). The CDR3 contains 13 residues. The V end was cut by 8 bases, the J end by 1 base, with 10 bases between. The CDR3 nucleotides read TGTGCCAGTGGGGGGACGCGCACAGATACGCAGTATTTT. This sequence encodes CASGGTRTDTQYF.

The rearrangement uses TRBV6-5 and TRBJ1-1; 8 nucleotides line up with TRBD1. Trimming took 5 bases from V and 3 from J; bases not matched to a gene: 5. Looked up from germline, CDR1 is MNHEY and CDR2 is SVGAGI. This CDR3 is 14 amino acids long. The CDR3: CASSKQGAHTEAFF. The CDR3 DNA follows: TGTGCCAGCAGTAAGCAGGGGGCCCACACTGAAGCTTTCTTT.

The chain couples TRBV6-5 to TRBJ1-2; D call uncertain. V was cut by 8 bases and J by 5 bases, with 15 bases left in between. The CDR3 consists of 13 residues. Germline values: CDR1 MNHEY, CDR2 SVGAGI. In nucleotides, the CDR3 is TGTGCCAGCCTTTCGCCAACCGCTTATGGCTACACCTTC. Residues: CASLSPTAYGYTF.

The gene calls are TRBV19 and TRBJ1-2; D not certain. Germline-derived CDR1 and CDR2 are LNHDA and SQIVND (reference sequence). The CDR3 has 13 amino acids. V was shortened by 7 bases and J by 5 bases, with 14 bases between the two germline ends. The CDR3 sequence: CASTPPRGYGYTF. CDR3 coding DNA: TGTGCCAGTACCCCCCCCCGGGGTTATGGCTACACCTTC.

The V and J genes are TRBV24-1 and TRBJ2-7; possibly TRBD2 for D (6 bases). The V end lost 3 bases, the J end lost 4 bases, and 12 bases lay between the germline ends. Germline CDR1 KGHDR, CDR2 SFDVKD. This CDR3 contains 14 residues. CDR3 nucleotides: TGTGCCACCAGTGATAGCGGACTAACATACGAGCAGTACTTC. It is translated as CATSDSGLTYEQYF.

This chain uses TRBV2 with TRBJ1-1, with D maybe TRBD1 (5 bases). V was shortened by 7 bases and J by 6 bases, with 18 bases between the two germline ends. Germline lookup yields CDR1 SNHLY and CDR2 FYNNEI. The CDR3 loop spans 14 amino acids. CDR3 in DNA: TGTGCCAGCACTGAGAGGGCAGGGAGGTCTGAAGCTTTCTTT. Amino acids: CASTERAGRSEAFF.

This chain links TRBV2 with TRBJ2-3, with 9 bases matching TRBD1. J gave up 4 bases and V 5 bases, and 4 bases lay outside the gene matches. The CDR3 spans 14 residues. Germline V gene data show CDR1 as SNHLY and CDR2 as FYNNEI. The chain's CDR3 is CASSRRTGADTQYF. The CDR3 DNA reads TGTGCCAGCAGTAGGAGGACAGGGGCAGATACGCAGTATTTT.

Details on this clone: The sample carries other DNA sequences with the same CDR3. The chain joins TRBV19 to TRBJ1-2, with D uncertain. Germline V gene data show CDR1 as LNHDA and CDR2 as SQIVND (reference sequence). This CDR3 comprises 12 residues. V shed 2 bases and J shed 4 bases, with 5 bases lying between them. CDR3 protein: CASSIRTYGYTF. The CDR3 nucleotides are TGTGCCAGTAGTATACGGACCTATGGCTACACCTTC.

This chain joins TRBV18 and TRBJ1-5; 8 positions agree with TRBD1. Germline CDR1 and CDR2: KGHSH and LQKENI. The CDR3 extends over 13 amino acids. Losses at the gene ends were 5 bases for V and 5 bases for J; bases not matched to a gene: 2. The CDR3 region is CASSGQGDQPQHF. In nucleotides, the CDR3 is TGTGCCAGCTCAGGACAGGGTGATCAGCCCCAGCATTTT.

The chain has TRBV20-1 and TRBJ1-1; D is uncertain. CDR3 size: 10 residues. V lost 3 bases, J lost 9 bases, and 8 bases lay in between. The germline CDR1 and CDR2 sequences are DFQATT and SNEGSKA (reference sequence). CDR3 bases: TGCAGTGCTAGGTCGCACAAAGCTTTCTTT. Translated: CSARSHKAFF.

The chain recombines TRBV4-2 with TRBJ2-1, with D unresolved. V lost 0 bases to trimming and J lost 9 bases, with 9 bases between them. The CDR3 runs to 13 residues. Germline CDR1 and CDR2: LGHNA and YNFKEQ. The CDR3 reads CASSQDQAGEQFF. For the CDR3, the DNA is TGTGCCAGCAGCCAAGACCAGGCTGGTGAGCAGTTCTTC.

This clone was seen a single time. This chain uses TRBV10-3 with TRBJ1-1, with D perhaps TRBD1 (5 bases). The ends were cut back, 6 bases at V and 1 base at J, with 15 bases in the middle. The CDR3 length is 15 residues. Per the germline V gene, CDR1 is ENHRY and CDR2 is SYGVKD. The CDR3 sequence: CAIRQHSGRNTEAFF. The CDR3 nucleotides read TGTGCCATCAGGCAGCACTCGGGACGGAACACTGAAGCTTTCTTT.

The rearrangement links TRBV27 to TRBJ2-3; D call uncertain. V lost 3 bases and J lost 0, with 7 bases in between. Germline V gene lookup returns CDR1 MNHEY and CDR2 SMNVEV (reference sequence). The CDR3 has 14 residues. The DNA for the CDR3 is TGTGCCAGCAGTTTTTATCGTAGCACAGATACGCAGTATTTT. It yields the protein CASSFYRSTDTQYF.

This chain links TRBV25-1 with TRBJ1-1, with TRBD1 matching 7 bases. The CDR3 length is 13 residues. V dropped 4 bases and J dropped 1; count of bases not matched to a gene: 0. The germline V gene encodes CDR1 MGHDK and CDR2 SYGVNS. The CDR3 bases are TGTGCCAGCAGTGGACAGGGGAACACTGAAGCTTTCTTT. Translated, it gives CASSGQGNTEAFF.

The gene calls are TRBV7-2 and TRBJ1-3; D ambiguous. CDR1 and CDR2 (germline): SGHTA, FQGNSA. Trimming removed 4 bases from V and 1 base from J, with 11 bases in between. This CDR3 has 15 residues. The CDR3 reads CASSSFITSGNTIYF. CDR3 DNA: TGTGCCAGCAGCTCCTTCATTACATCTGGAAACACCATATATTTT.

This sequence joins TRBV5-1 and TRBJ1-1, with D possibly being TRBD1 (5 bases). The germline V gene has CDR1 SGHRS and CDR2 YFSETQ. Trimming pared 5 bases from V and 2 bases from J, leaving 13 bases between. The CDR3 sequence is 14 residues long. CDR3 sequence: CASRFGGANTEAFF. CDR3 DNA sequence: TGCGCCAGCAGATTTGGAGGGGCCAACACTGAAGCTTTCTTT.

The chain joins TRBV7-9 to TRBJ1-3, with D possibly TRBD1 on 6 matching bases. The germline V gene has CDR1 SEHNR and CDR2 FQNEAQ (reference sequence). Trimming shortened V by 4 bases and J by 0 bases, and 10 bases separated the two germline ends. The CDR3 consists of 15 residues. CDR3 sequence reads: CASSYGQNSGNTIYF. CDR3 in DNA: TGTGCCAGCAGCTACGGACAGAACTCTGGAAACACCATATATTTT. Using reference TRBV7-9 and TRBJ1-3 for the parts outside the CDR3, the full variable domain is DTGVSQNPRHKITKRGQNVTFRCDPISEHNRLYWYRQTLGQGPEFLTYFQNEAQLEKSRLLSDRFSAERPKGSFSTLEIQRTEQGDSAMYLCASSYGQNSGNTIYFGEGSWLTVV.

V is TRBV6-2 or TRBV6-3 and J is TRBJ2-3; TRBD2 matches 10 bases. CDR3 length: 16 residues. From germline, CDR1 is MNHEY and CDR2 SVGEGT. V shed 0 bases, J shed 7 bases, and the junction held 7 bases outside the gene matches. The DNA of the CDR3 is TGTGCCAGCAGTTACTCCGCTAGCGGGAGCGGGTATACGCAGTATTTT. Its translation: CASSYSASGSGYTQYF.